This T cell receptor beta chain was sequenced in a study of T cell changes during pregnancy in multiple sclerosis. Profiling relied on immunoSEQ multiplex PCR, and the TCRdb table lists in-frame clones only, not all of them. The profile shows 60,000 or so clones, 85% to 90% of them singletons. The germline V gene encodes CDR1 ENHRY and CDR2 SYGVKD. V lost 6 bases and J lost 2; bases outside the gene matches: 3. There are 13 residues in the CDR3. The sequence was collected from a female donor in good health, enrolled as a control in a pregnancy study. The gene calls are TRBV10-3 and TRBJ1-2, with 7 positions matching TRBD1. The specimen was peripheral blood, collected in the first trimester of pregnancy. CDR3 protein: CAISDRENYGYTF. In DNA form, the CDR3 reads TGTGCCATCAGCGACAGGGAGAACTATGGCTACACCTTC.